This T cell receptor (beta chain) was identified during a study of cytomegalovirus exposure and HLA in healthy donors. Findings and limits, study-wide: According to the study, around 160 TCR beta chains were cytomegalovirus-associated.

With 6 bases clipped from V and 3 bases from J, the junction kept 2 bases outside the gene matches. This CDR3 has 12 amino acids. The germline CDR1 and CDR2 sequences are MNHNY and SVGAGI (reference sequence). Researchers ran the PCR with 60 Vbeta and 13 Jbeta primers. Sequenced by immunoSEQ multiplex PCR; TCRdb stores in-frame clones only, minus some. The sample consists of about 180,000 clones, roughly four fifths of them appearing once. This clone appeared a single time. Its target is unknown. The sample was PBMCs. This receptor was identified in a girl aged 5 to 17 in good health and CMV-seropositive. The rearrangement uses TRBV6-6 and TRBJ2-7, with 7 bases identical to TRBD1. The CDR3 is CASRRDSYEQYF. CDR3 nucleotides: TGTGCCAGCAGGAGGGACAGCTACGAGCAGTACTTC.